The 26 T cell receptor beta chains below all came from one sample that was sequenced in a study of CD8+ T cells in alopecia areata. The sample's treatment: oral pan-JAK inhibitor, 5-10 mg twice daily. The authors extracted RNA and reverse transcribed it into cDNA as the sequencing template. The protocol was immunoSEQ multiplex PCR, while the TCRdb copy is restricted to in-frame clones and leaves out a portion. The top ten clones hold 24% of a sample with roughly 99,000 clones, about four fifths of them seen once. The source was CD8+ T cells sorted from blood, collected at week 24, from a patient treated with tofacitinib. These receptors came from a human donor with alopecia areata.

The rearrangement uses TRBV2 and TRBJ1-1; TRBD1 is a possible D gene (6 bases). The germline V gene encodes CDR1 SNHLY and CDR2 FYNNEI. CDR3 length: 11 amino acids. Trimming removed 6 bases at V and 5 bases at J, with 7 bases between. This chain's CDR3 is CASSDRTEAFF. CDR3 in DNA: TGTGCCAGCAGCGACAGGACTGAAGCTTTCTTT.

This clone appeared a single time. The rearrangement uses TRBV5-6 and TRBJ2-7; 8 nucleotides agree with TRBD1. The CDR3 totals 15 residues. V trimming: 3 bases; J trimming: 2 bases; junction bases outside the gene matches: 7. In germline, CDR1 is SGHDT, CDR2 YYEEEE. The CDR3 spells CASSSPGQDPYEQYF. In DNA, the CDR3 is TGTGCCAGCAGCTCTCCGGGACAGGACCCCTACGAGCAGTACTTC.

This chain uses TRBV6-6 with TRBJ2-1; 8 bases match TRBD1. In germline, CDR1 is MNHNY, CDR2 SVGAGI (reference sequence). The CDR3 contains 16 residues. V gave up 5 bases and J gave up 4 bases; unmatched junction bases: 10. The CDR3 bases are TGTGCCAGCAGTCCTCTACAGGGGGGTCCTTACAATGAGCAGTTCTTC. It yields the protein CASSPLQGGPYNEQFF.

The chain carries TRBV19 and TRBJ2-1; 14 positions match TRBD2. CDR3 length: 16 amino acids. Germline V gene lookup returns CDR1 LNHDA and CDR2 SQIVND (reference sequence). Trimming took 5 bases from V and 9 from J; bases not matched to a gene: 9. CDR3 sequence reads: CASSVRLAGGPGEQFF. Here the CDR3 DNA reads TGTGCCAGTAGTGTAAGACTAGCGGGGGGGCCGGGTGAGCAGTTCTTC.

J is TRBJ2-7 and V is TRBV9; TRBD2 aligns across 7 bases. From germline, CDR1 is SGDLS and CDR2 YYNGEE. The CDR3 has 15 amino acids. J lost 0 bases, V lost 0 bases, and 3 bases had no gene match. The CDR3 protein is CASSVDGGGSYEQYF. CDR3 nucleotide sequence: TGTGCCAGCAGCGTAGATGGCGGGGGCTCCTACGAGCAGTACTTC.

The chain recombines TRBV4-3 with TRBJ1-2, with D maybe TRBD1 (5 bases). V lost 2 bases, J lost 7 bases, and 17 bases lay in between. In germline, CDR1 is LGHNA, CDR2 YSLEER. This CDR3 comprises 15 residues. DNA for the CDR3: TGCGCCAGCAGCCAAAAAGCCCGGGACGGATTTGGCTACACCTTC. Encoded protein: CASSQKARDGFGYTF.

This sequence joins TRBV4-1 and TRBJ2-4, with D tentatively TRBD1 or TRBD2 (5 bases each). The V end was cut by 0 bases, the J end by 13 bases, with 13 bases between. Per germline, CDR1 MGHRA and CDR2 YSYEKL. The CDR3 loop spans 13 amino acids. The chain's CDR3 is CASSQDRRDRQYF. The CDR3 DNA reads TGCGCCAGCAGCCAAGATCGCCGGGACCGACAGTACTTC.

Concerning this clone: One end of the junction is discordant with germline, which a read error may explain. This chain joins TRBV7-6 and TRBJ2-1, with 11 bases that match TRBD2. The CDR3 is 16 residues long. Germline V gene sequence: CDR1 SGHVS, CDR2 FNYEAQ. CDR3 sequence (DNA): TGTGCCAGCAGCTGGGAACCGGGACTAGCGGTCAATGAACAGTTCTTC. Amino acids: CASSWEPGLAVNEQFF.

CDR3 DNA: TGCGCCAGCAGCCAAGCGACAGGGGGCTACGAGCAGTACTTC. It translates to CASSQATGGYEQYF. V is TRBV4-3 and J is TRBJ2-7; TRBD1 aligns across 9 bases. Germline assignment: CDR1 LGHNA and CDR2 YSLEER. The CDR3 totals 14 residues. Trimming cost V 1 base and J 3 bases; bases outside gene matches: 1.

The chain combines TRBV10-1 with TRBJ2-7, with 7 bases aligning to TRBD2. The V gene end was trimmed by 4 bases and the J gene end by 0 bases; junction bases not matched to a gene: 6. The CDR3 covers 15 residues. The germline V gene has CDR1 WNHNN and CDR2 SYGVQD (reference sequence). CDR3 sequence: CASSGPGTNSYEQYF. The CDR3 bases are TGCGCCAGCAGTGGCCCCGGGACTAACTCCTACGAGCAGTACTTC.

The chain employs TRBV7-9 and TRBJ2-5; the D call may be TRBD1 or TRBD2 (5 bases each). V lost 5 bases and J 4 bases, leaving 17 bases between the germline ends. CDR1 and CDR2 (germline): SEHNR, FQNEAQ (reference sequence). The CDR3 length is 15 residues. The CDR3, as DNA: TGTGCCAGCAGCCCAATCGTGGGGGTGATAGAGACCCAGTACTTC. Translating gives CASSPIVGVIETQYF.

The chain joins TRBV7-8 to TRBJ2-5; TRBD2 aligns across 15 bases. The V and J ends lost 5 bases and 1 base, in that order; junction bases with no gene match: 5. CDR1 and CDR2 (germline): SGHVS, FQNEAQ. This CDR3 comprises 17 residues. The DNA for the CDR3 is TGTGCCAGCAGCCCCCCGGGACTAGCGGGGGGCCAAGAGACCCAGTACTTC. This gives the protein CASSPPGLAGGQETQYF.

The rearrangement links TRBV15 to TRBJ2-7; 9 nucleotides agree with TRBD1. V lost 0 bases, J lost 3 bases, and 6 bases stayed unmatched. Per germline, CDR1 LNHNV and CDR2 YYDKDF (reference sequence). CDR3 size: 16 residues. The CDR3 region has the DNA TGTGCCACCAGCAGAGATAAGGGGACAGGGTTCTACGAGCAGTACTTC. Translated, it gives CATSRDKGTGFYEQYF.

This clone was counted a single time. In DNA form, the CDR3 reads TGTGCCAGCAGTAGGACGAACACTGAAGCTTTCTTT. This codes for CASSRTNTEAFF. The V and J genes are TRBV2 and TRBJ1-1; D is unresolved. Germline-derived CDR1 and CDR2 are SNHLY and FYNNEI. Deletions cut 5 bases from V and 1 base from J, with 5 bases between. There are 12 residues in the CDR3. Complete variable domain (other parts from reference TRBV2 and TRBJ1-1): EPEVTQTPSHQVTQMGQEVILRCVPISNHLYFYWYRQILGQKVEFLVSFYNNEISEKSEIFDDQFSVERPDGSNFTLKIRSTKLEDSAMYFCASSRTNTEAFFGQGTRLTVV.

This sequence joins TRBV30 and TRBJ1-2; maybe TRBD1 (5 bases). The germline V gene has CDR1 GTSNPN and CDR2 SVGIG (reference sequence). Deletions cut 4 bases from V and 7 bases from J, with 19 bases between. This CDR3 has 14 residues. The CDR3, as DNA: TGTGCCTGGAAAGGGGACGGGCTAAAAACTGGCTACACCTTC. Encoded protein: CAWKGDGLKTGYTF.

The V gene is TRBV6-5, the J gene TRBJ2-2; D remains unclear. V gave up 4 bases and J gave up 0 bases, with 6 bases separating them. Per germline, CDR1 MNHEY and CDR2 SVGAGI. The CDR3 runs to 14 residues. The CDR3 coding sequence is TGTGCCAGCAGTTCATACACGAACACCGGGGAGCTGTTTTTT. It translates to CASSSYTNTGELFF.

V and J are TRBV19 and TRBJ2-1; TRBD2 matches 14 bases. Germline V CDR1 and CDR2: LNHDA, SQIVND (reference sequence). V lost 5 bases, J lost 4 bases, and 4 bases stayed unmatched. The CDR3 has 16 residues. The CDR3 region has the DNA TGTGCCAGTAGTGGGGGACTAGCGGGGGCATACAATGAGCAGTTCTTC. Translated: CASSGGLAGAYNEQFF.

This clone was picked up a small number of times. The chain is built from TRBV4-2 and TRBJ2-1; 11 bases are a match to TRBD2. CDR1 LGHNA and CDR2 YNFKEQ come from the germline V gene. The V and J ends lost 0 bases and 6 bases, in that order; junction bases with no gene match: 7. The CDR3 spans 17 residues. The CDR3 is CASSQEGSGGAVNEQFF. CDR3 DNA: TGTGCCAGCAGCCAAGAAGGTAGCGGGGGGGCGGTCAATGAGCAGTTCTTC.

The chain links TRBV4-3 to TRBJ2-3; 9 nucleotides agree with TRBD2. The trim removed 0 bases at V and 4 bases at J, leaving 2 bases unmatched. Germline V CDR1 and CDR2: LGHNA, YSLEER. This CDR3 has 15 residues. Here the CDR3 DNA reads TGCGCCAGCAGCCAAGATCGCGGGGGGGCAGATACGCAGTATTTT. The encoded protein is CASSQDRGGADTQYF.

The CDR3 nucleotides are TGTGCCAGCATCCCCAGCGGGGGGCTCTACAATGAGCAGTTCTTC. Amino acid sequence: CASIPSGGLYNEQFF. The chain combines TRBV7-8 with TRBJ2-1, with 9 bases matching TRBD2. There are 15 residues in the CDR3. V gave up 7 bases and J gave up 3 bases; unmatched junction bases: 7. Germline CDR1 reads SGHVS; CDR2 reads FQNEAQ.

There are a few counts of this clone. This chain connects TRBV7-9 to TRBJ2-3; 7 nucleotides match TRBD2. J gave up 6 bases and V 4 bases, and 13 bases lay outside the gene matches. CDR3 length: 16 amino acids. The germline V gene has CDR1 SEHNR and CDR2 FQNEAQ (reference sequence). The CDR3 loop reads CASSSLAVKQRDTQYF. The DNA for the CDR3 is TGTGCCAGCAGCTCGCTAGCGGTAAAACAGAGGGATACGCAGTATTTT.

V is TRBV5-4 and J is TRBJ2-3; D is possibly TRBD1 (5 bases). V was cut by 3 bases and J by 3 bases, with 17 bases left in between. The CDR3 consists of 16 residues. CDR1 SGHNT and CDR2 YYREEE come from the germline V gene (reference sequence). The CDR3 DNA sequence: TGTGCCAGCAGCTCCAGAGAAATACCAGGGACAGATACGCAGTATTTT. This encodes CASSSREIPGTDTQYF.

The rearrangement joins TRBV7-2 to TRBJ1-2; D might be TRBD1 (5 bases). V lost 3 bases to trimming and J lost 6 bases, with 14 bases between them. The CDR3 totals 14 residues. Germline loops: CDR1 SGHTA, CDR2 FQGNSA. CDR3 nucleotides: TGTGCCAGCAGCTTTATGGCCGGGACGGATGGCTACACCTTC. Translated: CASSFMAGTDGYTF.

This clone was seen more than once but under ten times. The chain carries TRBV7-6 and TRBJ2-7; D remains ambiguous. The CDR3 spans 15 residues. V lost 1 base and J 0 bases, leaving 10 bases between the germline ends. Germline V CDR1 and CDR2: SGHVS, FNYEAQ. CDR3 protein: CASSLEAGSSYEQYF. The CDR3 DNA reads TGTGCCAGCAGCTTAGAGGCAGGTAGCTCCTACGAGCAGTACTTC.

This sequence joins TRBV7-9 and TRBJ2-7, with 7 bases lining up with TRBD1. CDR1 SEHNR and CDR2 FQNEAQ come from the germline V gene (reference sequence). The CDR3 spans 15 residues. The V gene end was trimmed by 5 bases and the J gene end by 0 bases; junction bases not matched to a gene: 7. CDR3 DNA: TGTGCCAGCAGCCCTCGACAGGGTTTCTCCTACGAGCAGTACTTC. Translated, it gives CASSPRQGFSYEQYF.

In the case of this clone: The junction departs from germline at one end; a sequencing error may be responsible. J is TRBJ2-1 and V is TRBV7-7, with 7 nucleotides matching TRBD1. The CDR3 consists of 13 residues. Germline CDR1 is SSHAT and CDR2 is FNYEAQ (reference sequence). The CDR3 spells CASSLYGTDEQFF. The CDR3 nucleotides read TGTGCTAGCAGCTTATATGGGACAGATGAGCAGTTCTTC.